These 13 T cell receptor beta chains originate from one sample sequenced in a study of blood T cell repertoires in COVID-19. The repertoire was sequenced with immunoSEQ multiplex PCR; TCRdb's copy has only in-frame clones and lacks some. The sample records more than 200,000 clones, more than 75% being singletons. The sample was peripheral blood. All receptors come from a man aged 45-60 years with COVID-19, enrolled during active disease.

This clone occurred a few times. The chain has TRBV28 and TRBJ1-5, with a tentative D call TRBD1 (5 bases). The CDR3 is 14 residues long. Germline CDR1 is MDHEN and CDR2 is SYDVKM. The ends were cut back, 2 bases at V and 6 bases at J, with 11 bases in the middle. The DNA for the CDR3 is TGTGCCAGCAGTTTACAAGGGGTTGGTCAGCCCCAGCATTTT. It yields the protein CASSLQGVGQPQHF.

CDR3 nucleotides: TGTGCCAGCATGAGAGGACTAGCGGGAGCCACAGATACGCAGTATTTT. Translation gives CASMRGLAGATDTQYF. The chain links TRBV2 to TRBJ2-3; TRBD2 agrees at 13 bases. The germline V gene has CDR1 SNHLY and CDR2 FYNNEI. Losses at the gene ends were 7 bases for V and 2 bases for J; bases not matched to a gene: 6. There are 16 residues in the CDR3.

V is TRBV7-2 and J is TRBJ1-2; 11 nucleotides agree with TRBD1. Germline V lookup: CDR1 SGHTA, CDR2 FQGNSA. V shed 5 bases and J 5 bases; nucleotides not matched to a gene: 4. The CDR3 extends over 14 amino acids. The CDR3 nucleotides are TGTGCCAGCAGCGGTGGGACAGGGGGGTATGGCTACACCTTC. Amino acid sequence: CASSGGTGGYGYTF.

The chain has TRBV27 and TRBJ2-2; D unresolved. The CDR3 sequence is 15 residues long. Per the germline V gene, CDR1 is MNHEY and CDR2 is SMNVEV (reference sequence). The V gene lost 1 base and the J gene lost 5 bases, with 11 bases spanning the gap. For the CDR3, the DNA is TGTGCCAGCAGTTTATTATCGAGAAAAACCGGGGAGCTGTTTTTT. Protein: CASSLLSRKTGELFF.

The CDR3 coding sequence is TGTGCCTGGAGTGGGACAGGGGATCAGCCCCAGCATTTT. Translating it yields CAWSGTGDQPQHF. The rearrangement uses TRBV30 and TRBJ1-5; 9 bases line up with TRBD1. V gave up 1 base and J gave up 5 bases; unmatched junction bases: 0. Germline CDR1 is GTSNPN and CDR2 is SVGIG (reference sequence). The CDR3 loop spans 13 amino acids. The full variable domain, in which reference TRBV30 and TRBJ1-5 provide the parts outside the CDR3, is SQTIHQWPATLVQPVGSPLSLECTVEGTSNPNLYWYRQAAGRGLQLLFYSVGIGQISSEVPQNLSASRPQDRQFILSSKKLLLSDSGFYLCAWSGTGDQPQHFGDGTRLSIL.

The rearrangement joins TRBV5-1 to TRBJ2-3, with TRBD1 matching over 7 bases. The V gene's germline CDR1 is SGHRS and CDR2 YFSETQ. This CDR3 spans 14 amino acids. Trimming took 4 bases from V and 3 from J; bases not matched to a gene: 5. The CDR3 nucleotides read TGCGCCAGCAGCGCAGGACAGGATACAGATACGCAGTATTTT. This gives the protein CASSAGQDTDTQYF.

The chain links TRBV7-2 to TRBJ1-2, with 7 bases identical to TRBD1. The CDR3 extends over 13 amino acids. Germline CDR1 reads SGHTA; CDR2 reads FQGNSA. V shed 5 bases and J 8 bases; nucleotides not matched to a gene: 8. The CDR3, as DNA: TGTGCCAGCAGCACCGACAGGGTATGGGGCTACACCTTC. Translating gives CASSTDRVWGYTF.

J is TRBJ1-4 and V is TRBV12-3 or TRBV12-4; D is ambiguous. This CDR3 is built from 13 residues. Between the trimmed V and J ends, which lost 3 bases and 0 bases, there was a span of 2 bases. In DNA form, the CDR3 reads TGTGCCAGCAGTTTCGCAACTAATGAAAAACTGTTTTTT. This sequence encodes CASSFATNEKLFF.

This chain connects TRBV18 to TRBJ1-5; TRBD1 aligns across 10 bases. Germline V lookup: CDR1 KGHSH, CDR2 LQKENI. V lost 6 bases and J lost 5; bases outside the gene matches: 10. The CDR3 covers 16 residues. For the CDR3, the DNA is TGTGCCAGCTCCCCCCAAGAAGGGACAGGGGATCAGCCCCAGCATTTT. Its translation: CASSPQEGTGDQPQHF.

The chain has TRBV27 and TRBJ1-6, with D maybe TRBD1 (6 bases). CDR3 length equals 15 residues. Germline assignment: CDR1 MNHEY and CDR2 SMNVEV (reference sequence). Trimming removed 5 bases from V and 4 bases from J, with 12 bases in between. The CDR3 here is CASSPTGIYNSPLHF. CDR3 coding DNA: TGTGCCAGCAGTCCAACAGGGATTTATAATTCACCCCTCCACTTT.

V gene TRBV27 combines with J gene TRBJ1-1; 7 bases are shared with TRBD1. V was pared by 10 bases and J by 5 bases, with 16 bases of the junction left unmatched. CDR1 is MNHEY and CDR2 is SMNVEV in the germline V gene (reference sequence). The CDR3 is made up of 15 amino acids. For the CDR3, the DNA is TGTGCCACTCGACGGTCTGTGCCCAGGGGGACTGAAGCTTTCTTT. Encoded protein: CATRRSVPRGTEAFF.

The chain couples TRBV5-8 to TRBJ2-1, with TRBD2 as a possible D gene (6 bases). The CDR3 runs 18 residues. CDR1 is SGHTS and CDR2 is YDEGEE in the germline V gene. V was clipped by 1 base and J by 9 bases, with 26 bases between them. The CDR3 spells CASSLRPQEAGWYGEQFF. The CDR3, as DNA: TGTGCCAGCAGCTTGCGTCCCCAAGAGGCGGGGTGGTACGGTGAGCAGTTCTTC.

The chain uses TRBV12-5 and TRBJ2-2, with TRBD1 matching 7 bases. V lost 1 base, J lost 4 bases, and 9 bases stayed unmatched. Germline V gene data show CDR1 as LGHNT and CDR2 as FRNRAP. The CDR3 spans 17 residues. The CDR3 DNA reads TGTGCTAGTGGTTTGGACCGGGACAGATGGTCCACCGGGGAGCTGTTTTTT. Translation: CASGLDRDRWSTGELFF.